One and the same sample provided the 4 T cell receptor beta chains below, sequenced in a study of T-cell memory formation after mild COVID-19. MiXCR was run by TCRdb on the 5' RACE reads, yielding one entry per CDR3 protein. The sample has under 350,000 distinct CDR3 sequences, 16% seen once. The sample taken for sequencing was PBMCs or a T cell subset sorted from them (not recorded which). The receptors were gathered from a man aged 18 to 29 who had mild COVID-19 (a few samples of this study predate the infection). Cell type and time point are not known.

This clonotype was seen a few times. The chain links TRBV7-8 to TRBJ2-2, with D possibly being TRBD1 (6 bases). This CDR3 spans 16 amino acids. With 5 bases removed from V and 0 bases from J, the gap between germline ends came to 13 bases. Germline V CDR1 and CDR2: SGHVS, FQNEAQ. The CDR3 here is CASSTYRDPNTGELFF. CDR3 nucleotide sequence: TGTGCCAGCAGCACCTACAGGGACCCGAACACCGGGGAGCTGTTTTTT.

The chain carries TRBV10-1 and TRBJ2-3, with D possibly matching TRBD1 (5 bases). Germline values: CDR1 WNHNN, CDR2 SYGVQD (reference sequence). The ends were cut back, 4 bases at V and 4 bases at J, with 15 bases in the middle. This CDR3 is built from 15 residues. The CDR3 protein is CASSAGRAWADTQYF. For the CDR3, the DNA is TGCGCCAGCAGTGCCGGCAGGGCGTGGGCAGATACGCAGTATTTT.

V usage is TRBV2 and J usage is TRBJ2-2; TRBD1 matches at 10 bases. The germline gives CDR1 SNHLY, CDR2 FYNNEI. CDR3 length: 17 residues. V lost 0 bases to trimming and J lost 3 bases; unmatched junction nucleotides: 4. The CDR3 DNA is TGTGCCAGCAGTGAAGCGCTTGGGACAGGGGACACCGGGGAGCTGTTTTTT. This sequence encodes CASSEALGTGDTGELFF.

This clonotype was seen once. The V gene is TRBV7-9, the J gene TRBJ2-3; 13 bases agree with TRBD2. Germline CDR1 SEHNR, CDR2 FQNEAQ (reference sequence). The junction had 2 bases not matched to a gene; V was cut back by 0 bases and J by 5 bases. CDR3 length: 16 residues. In DNA, the CDR3 is TGTGCCAGCAGCTTAGCGCGGACTAGCGGGGGAGATACGCAGTATTTT. Its protein is CASSLARTSGGDTQYF.